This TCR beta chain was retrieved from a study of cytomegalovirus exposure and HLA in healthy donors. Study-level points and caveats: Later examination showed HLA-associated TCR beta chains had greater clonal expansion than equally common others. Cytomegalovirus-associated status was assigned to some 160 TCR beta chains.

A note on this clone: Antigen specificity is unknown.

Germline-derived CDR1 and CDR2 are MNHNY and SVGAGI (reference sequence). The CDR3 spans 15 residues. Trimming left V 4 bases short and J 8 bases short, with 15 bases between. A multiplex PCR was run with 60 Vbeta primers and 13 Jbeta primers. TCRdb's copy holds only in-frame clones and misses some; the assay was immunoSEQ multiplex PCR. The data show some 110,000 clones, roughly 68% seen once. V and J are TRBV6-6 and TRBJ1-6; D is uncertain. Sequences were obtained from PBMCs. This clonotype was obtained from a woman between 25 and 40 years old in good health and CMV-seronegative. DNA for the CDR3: TGTGCCAGCAGTTGGGCCGGGGTGGGAGATTCACCCCTCCACTTT. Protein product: CASSWAGVGDSPLHF.